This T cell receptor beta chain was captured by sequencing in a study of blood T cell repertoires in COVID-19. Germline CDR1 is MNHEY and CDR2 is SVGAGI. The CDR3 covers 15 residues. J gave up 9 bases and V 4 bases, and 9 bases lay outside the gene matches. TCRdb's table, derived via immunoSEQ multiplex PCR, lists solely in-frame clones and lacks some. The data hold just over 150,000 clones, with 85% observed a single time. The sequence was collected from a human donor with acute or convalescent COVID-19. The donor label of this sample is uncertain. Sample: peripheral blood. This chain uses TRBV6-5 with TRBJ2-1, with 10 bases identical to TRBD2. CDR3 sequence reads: CASSLERGGQGEQFF. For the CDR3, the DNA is TGTGCCAGCAGTTTAGAGCGGGGGGGCCAGGGTGAGCAGTTCTTC.